This TCR beta chain was captured in a study of T cells after yellow fever vaccination. Whole-study results and caveats: Clones that expanded after primary vaccination mostly reappeared after the booster (roughly 97% CD4, 88% CD8). One caveat is that FACS-sorted repertoires could contain abundant clonotypes contaminating from the bulk population. Researchers report a weaker secondary response that nonetheless peaked faster, day 5 versus 15.

CDR3 length: 14 amino acids. V gave up 4 bases and J gave up 4 bases, with 12 bases separating them. A process of 5'RACE template switching, which added a universal primer site and UMIs, was used to make TCR cDNA. TCRdb independently ran MiXCR on the 5' RACE reads; one entry per CDR3 protein. Here the sample spans some 670,000 distinct CDR3 sequences, over 9% being singletons. This clonotype was seen a handful of times. Its antigen is not known. This receptor was taken from a man younger than 40 who received the YFV17D yellow fever vaccine. Sample: PBMCs, taken on the day of the yellow fever booster vaccination. The chain combines TRBV12-3 or TRBV12-4 with TRBJ2-3, with D unresolved. CDR3 sequence reads: CASSSPSKADTQYF. Here the CDR3 DNA reads TGTGCCAGCAGTTCCCCGTCGAAAGCAGATACGCAGTATTTT.